This T cell receptor beta chain was captured by sequencing in a study of T-cell reconstitution after alpha-beta-depleted transplantation in children. On this clonotype: Its specificity is unknown.

Construction of the TCRbeta library involved unique molecular identifiers. MiXCR, run by TCRdb on the PCR reads, gives a single entry per CDR3 protein. Altogether around 250,000 distinct CDR3 sequences are present, roughly 23% being singletons, with the ten largest covering around 2.5%. Points from the study as a whole: Where some patients showed high TCRbeta diversity at day 60, it came from recipient T cells and thymic progenitors that had survived. In patients about two months after transplant, alpha-beta T cells reportedly arose from several hundred expanded graft clones. At the one-year point after transplant, T-cell counts and TCRbeta diversity were found to come mostly from T cells that had been newly produced.

V was shortened by 0 bases and J by 4 bases, with 13 bases between the two germline ends. The CDR3 consists of 15 residues. Germline lookup yields CDR1 MNHEY and CDR2 SMNVEV (reference sequence). The rearrangement joins TRBV27 to TRBJ2-7; D possibly corresponds to TRBD1 (6 bases). Source: PBMCs, taken before TCRalphabeta/CD19-depleted stem cell transplant. This TCR was recovered from a girl aged 2 to 10 with Fanconi anemia, due to receive a stem cell transplant. CDR3 coding DNA: TGTGCCAGCAGTTTATCCAGGGGAAGGGTGTACGAGCAGTACTTC. The encoded protein is CASSLSRGRVYEQYF.